The text below deals with one T cell receptor (beta chain). The record originates from a study of OX40 agonist ivuxolimab in advanced cancers. Profiled with immunoSEQ multiplex PCR; TCRdb holds only in-frame clones, not every one. This sample yields about 48,000 clones, of which approximately 84% are seen a single time; roughly 9.6% belongs to the top ten. Here the sequenced sample was CD4+ or CD8+ T cells sorted from blood, taken in a trial of the OX40 agonist ivuxolimab. This clonotype was obtained from an adult with an advanced solid tumor such as melanoma, head and neck, liver or kidney cancer.

The chain's CDR3 is CASSGPGTGKLTEAFF. The CDR3 DNA follows: TGTGCCAGCAGCGGACCCGGGACAGGGAAACTCACTGAAGCTTTCTTT. The V call is TRBV5-4, the J call TRBJ1-1, with TRBD1 matching 9 bases. The CDR3 totals 16 residues. V lost 4 bases and J lost 4; bases outside the gene matches: 11. Germline CDR1 is SGHNT and CDR2 is YYREEE (reference sequence).